The clone carrying this T cell receptor (beta chain) was detected only a few times. V lost 8 bases to trimming and J lost 3 bases, with 13 bases between them. Per germline, CDR1 SNHLY and CDR2 FYNNEI. The CDR3 runs 14 residues. Sequencing used immunoSEQ multiplex PCR; TCRdb keeps in-frame clones, though not all of them. The sample includes some 190,000 clones, approximately 90% of them seen just once. The data are from a study of Ad26.COV2.S vaccination and SARS-CoV-2 variants. The sequences come from peripheral blood, collected after recovery from COVID-19. The chain links TRBV2 to TRBJ2-2, with D maybe TRBD1 (5 bases). This TCR derives from a human donor who had recovered from COVID-19. The CDR3 here is CASVTGYDTGELFF. CDR3 DNA: TGTGCCAGCGTAACAGGATACGACACCGGGGAGCTGTTTTTT.